This is a list of T cell receptor beta chains from one sample in a study of blood T cell repertoires in COVID-19. The repertoire was sequenced with immunoSEQ multiplex PCR; TCRdb's copy has only in-frame clones and lacks some. The table records about 150,000 clones, about 88% of them present only once. The sample was peripheral blood. These receptors were taken from a man between 60 and 75 years old with COVID-19, enrolled during active disease. CDR3s include the opening cysteine and the closing phenylalanine or tryptophan. A D gene is named only where the DNA matches it firmly. Rows give clone size only sometimes, using once, few, many, or a class for an expanded clone.

CDR3aa: CASSLEPRGQWGGYTF; CDR3nt: TGTGCCAGCAGCTTAGAGCCAAGGGGCCAGTGGGGTGGCTACACCTTC; abundance: -; v_gene: TRBV7-3; d_gene: -; j_gene: TRBJ1-2
CDR3aa: CASSQTRDRVHNEQFF; CDR3nt: TGCGCCAGCAGCCAGACCCGGGACAGGGTACACAATGAGCAGTTCTTC; abundance: -; v_gene: TRBV4-3; d_gene: TRBD1; j_gene: TRBJ2-1
CDR3aa: CASSQVAGEAYGYTF; CDR3nt: TGTGCCAGCAGCCAAGTTGCCGGGGAAGCCTATGGCTACACCTTC; abundance: -; v_gene: TRBV4-2; d_gene: -; j_gene: TRBJ1-2
CDR3aa: CASTLGHNYNEQFF; CDR3nt: TGTGCCAGCACCTTGGGACACAATTACAATGAGCAGTTCTTC; abundance: few; v_gene: TRBV3-1/TRBV3-2; d_gene: -; j_gene: TRBJ2-1
CDR3aa: CASSKKQGEDQPQHF; CDR3nt: TGTGCCAGCAGCAAAAAACAGGGAGAAGATCAGCCCCAGCATTTT; abundance: -; v_gene: TRBV4-2; d_gene: -; j_gene: TRBJ1-5
CDR3aa: CASSETGMSSYEQYF; CDR3nt: TGTGCCAGCAGTGAAACAGGGATGAGCTCCTACGAGCAGTACTTC; abundance: -; v_gene: TRBV2; d_gene: -; j_gene: TRBJ2-7
CDR3aa: CASSPIPTGVNTEAFF; CDR3nt: TGTGCCAGCTCACCGATACCGACAGGAGTGAACACTGAAGCTTTCTTT; abundance: -; v_gene: TRBV18; d_gene: -; j_gene: TRBJ1-1
CDR3aa: CASSRTSGGYEQYF; CDR3nt: TGTGCCAGCAGCAGGACTAGCGGGGGCTACGAGCAGTACTTC; abundance: -; v_gene: TRBV27; d_gene: TRBD2; j_gene: TRBJ2-7
CDR3aa: CAISEGLRESGELFF; CDR3nt: TGTGCCATCAGTGAGGGGTTGCGGGAGTCCGGGGAGCTGTTTTTT; abundance: -; v_gene: TRBV10-3; d_gene: TRBD2; j_gene: TRBJ2-2
CDR3aa: CASSLTGAATNEKLFF; CDR3nt: TGTGCCAGCTCACTAACGGGAGCCGCAACTAATGAAAAACTGTTTTTT; abundance: -; v_gene: TRBV18; d_gene: -; j_gene: TRBJ1-4
CDR3aa: CASSPRGGAYTEAFF; CDR3nt: TGTGCCAGCAGTCCTCGCGGGGGCGCTTACACTGAAGCTTTCTTT; abundance: -; v_gene: TRBV28; d_gene: -; j_gene: TRBJ1-1
CDR3aa: CASSDRQGAGYGYTF; CDR3nt: TGTGCCAGCAGTGACCGACAGGGGGCTGGCTATGGCTACACCTTC; abundance: once; v_gene: TRBV6-2/TRBV6-3; d_gene: TRBD1; j_gene: TRBJ1-2
CDR3aa: CSVGKQGANYGYTF; CDR3nt: TGCAGCGTTGGGAAACAGGGAGCTAACTATGGCTACACCTTC; abundance: -; v_gene: TRBV29-1; d_gene: -; j_gene: TRBJ1-2
CDR3aa: CASSLGTGRWDEQYF; CDR3nt: TGCGCCAGCAGCTTGGGGACAGGCCGCTGGGACGAGCAGTACTTC; abundance: -; v_gene: TRBV5-1; d_gene: TRBD1; j_gene: TRBJ2-7
CDR3aa: CASSYSEGSGNTIYF; CDR3nt: TGTGCCAGCAGTTACTCTGAGGGTTCTGGAAACACCATATATTTT; abundance: -; v_gene: TRBV6-6; d_gene: -; j_gene: TRBJ1-3